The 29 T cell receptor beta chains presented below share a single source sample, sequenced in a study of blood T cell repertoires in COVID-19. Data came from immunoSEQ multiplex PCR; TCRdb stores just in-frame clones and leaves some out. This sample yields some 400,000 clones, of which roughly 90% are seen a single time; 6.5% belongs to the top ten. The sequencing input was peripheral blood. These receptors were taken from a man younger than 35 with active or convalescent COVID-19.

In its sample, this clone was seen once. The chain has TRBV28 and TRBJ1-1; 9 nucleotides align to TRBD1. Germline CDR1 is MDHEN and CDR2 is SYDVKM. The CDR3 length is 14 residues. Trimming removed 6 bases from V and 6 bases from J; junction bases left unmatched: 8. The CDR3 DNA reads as TGTGCCAGCAGGTCTCACAGGGGGCTGGCTGAAGCTTTCTTT. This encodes CASRSHRGLAEAFF.

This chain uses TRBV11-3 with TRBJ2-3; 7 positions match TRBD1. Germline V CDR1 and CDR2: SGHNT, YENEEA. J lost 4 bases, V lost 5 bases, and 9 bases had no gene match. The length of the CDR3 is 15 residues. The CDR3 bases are TGTGCCAGCAGCCGGGACAGCCAAGCAGCAGATACGCAGTATTTT. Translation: CASSRDSQAADTQYF.

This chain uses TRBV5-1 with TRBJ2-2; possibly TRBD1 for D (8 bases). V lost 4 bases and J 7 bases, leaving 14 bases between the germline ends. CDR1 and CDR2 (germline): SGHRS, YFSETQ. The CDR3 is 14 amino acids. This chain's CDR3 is CASSQDREGGELFF. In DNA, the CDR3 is TGCGCCAGCAGCCAGGACAGGGAGGGCGGGGAGCTGTTTTTT.

This chain's CDR3 is CASSPLAGGGRTTQYF. The CDR3 bases are TGTGCCAGTAGTCCGCTAGCGGGAGGAGGGAGGACGACCCAGTACTTC. This sequence joins TRBV19 and TRBJ2-5, with 11 positions matching TRBD2. The junction had 12 bases not matched to a gene; V was cut back by 5 bases and J by 7 bases. The CDR3 runs to 16 residues. CDR1 and CDR2 from the germline V gene are LNHDA and SQIVND (reference sequence).

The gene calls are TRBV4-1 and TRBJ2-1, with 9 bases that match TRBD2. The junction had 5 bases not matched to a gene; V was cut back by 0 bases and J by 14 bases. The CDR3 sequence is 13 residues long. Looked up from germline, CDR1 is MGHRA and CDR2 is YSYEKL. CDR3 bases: TGCGCCAGCAGCCAAGATGGGTTAGCGGGGGAGTTCTTC. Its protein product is CASSQDGLAGEFF.

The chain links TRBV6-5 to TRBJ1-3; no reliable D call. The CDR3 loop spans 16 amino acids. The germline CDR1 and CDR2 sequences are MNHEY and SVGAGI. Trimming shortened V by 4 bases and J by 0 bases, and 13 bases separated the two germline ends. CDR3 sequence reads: CASSSPIESSGNTIYF. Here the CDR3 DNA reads TGTGCCAGCAGTTCACCAATCGAGAGCTCTGGAAACACCATATATTTT.

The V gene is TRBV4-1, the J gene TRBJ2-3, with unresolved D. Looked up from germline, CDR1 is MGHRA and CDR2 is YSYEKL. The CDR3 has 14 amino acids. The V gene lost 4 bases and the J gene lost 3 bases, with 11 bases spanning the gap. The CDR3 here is CASSPIERTDTQYF. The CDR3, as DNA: TGCGCCAGCAGCCCGATAGAAAGAACAGATACGCAGTATTTT.

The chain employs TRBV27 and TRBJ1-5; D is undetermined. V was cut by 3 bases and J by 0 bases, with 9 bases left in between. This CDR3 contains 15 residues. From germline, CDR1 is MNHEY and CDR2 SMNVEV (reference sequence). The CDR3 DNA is TGTGCCAGCAGTTTCGCGGAGTATAGCAATCAGCCCCAGCATTTT. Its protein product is CASSFAEYSNQPQHF.

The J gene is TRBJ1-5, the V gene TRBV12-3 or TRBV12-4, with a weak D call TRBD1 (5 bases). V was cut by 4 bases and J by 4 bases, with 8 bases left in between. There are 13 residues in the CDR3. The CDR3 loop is CASSSRGNQPQHF. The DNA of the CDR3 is TGTGCCAGCAGTTCCCGGGGGAATCAGCCCCAGCATTTT.

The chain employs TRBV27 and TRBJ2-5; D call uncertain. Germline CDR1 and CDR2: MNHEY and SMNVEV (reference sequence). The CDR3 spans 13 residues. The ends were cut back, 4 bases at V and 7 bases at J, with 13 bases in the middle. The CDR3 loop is CASSSPVLRTQYF. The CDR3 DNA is TGTGCCAGCAGTTCCCCGGTTCTACGGACCCAGTACTTC.

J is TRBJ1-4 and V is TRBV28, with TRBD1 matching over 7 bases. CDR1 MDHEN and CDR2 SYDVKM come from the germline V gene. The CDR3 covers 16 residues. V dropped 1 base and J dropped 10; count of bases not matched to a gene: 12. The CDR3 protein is CASSLLIRTGDRKLFF. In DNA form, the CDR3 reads TGTGCCAGCAGTTTATTAATTCGGACAGGTGACCGAAAACTGTTTTTT.

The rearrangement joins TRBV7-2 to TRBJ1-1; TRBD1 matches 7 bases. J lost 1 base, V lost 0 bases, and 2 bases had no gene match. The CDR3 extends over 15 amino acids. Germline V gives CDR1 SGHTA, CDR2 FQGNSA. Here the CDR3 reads CASSLASGGNTEAFF. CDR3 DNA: TGTGCCAGCAGCTTAGCCTCAGGGGGGAACACTGAAGCTTTCTTT.

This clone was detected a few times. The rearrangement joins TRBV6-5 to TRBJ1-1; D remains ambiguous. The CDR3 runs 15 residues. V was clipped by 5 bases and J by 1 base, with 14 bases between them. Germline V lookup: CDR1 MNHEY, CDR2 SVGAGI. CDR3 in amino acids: CASSTIMVGNTEAFF. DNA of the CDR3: TGTGCCAGCAGTACAATCATGGTTGGGAACACTGAAGCTTTCTTT.

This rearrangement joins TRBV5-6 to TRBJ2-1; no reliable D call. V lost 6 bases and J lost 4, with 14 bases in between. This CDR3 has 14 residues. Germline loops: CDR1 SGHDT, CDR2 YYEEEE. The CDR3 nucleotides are TGTGCCAGCATGGTGAGTTTCCGATACAATGAGCAGTTCTTC. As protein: CASMVSFRYNEQFF.

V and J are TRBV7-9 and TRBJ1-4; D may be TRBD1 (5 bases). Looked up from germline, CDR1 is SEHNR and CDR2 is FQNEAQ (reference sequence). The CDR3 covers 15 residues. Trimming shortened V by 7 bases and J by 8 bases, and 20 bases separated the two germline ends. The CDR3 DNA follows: TGTGCCAGCACCTTCGGGGGGGACTTCGGGGAAAAACTGTTTTTT. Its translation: CASTFGGDFGEKLFF.

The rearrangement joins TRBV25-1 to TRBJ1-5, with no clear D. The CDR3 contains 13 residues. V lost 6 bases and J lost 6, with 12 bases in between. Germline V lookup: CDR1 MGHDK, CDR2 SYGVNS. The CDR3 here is CASSPTHTQPQHF. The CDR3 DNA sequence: TGTGCCAGCAGCCCGACACATACTCAGCCCCAGCATTTT.

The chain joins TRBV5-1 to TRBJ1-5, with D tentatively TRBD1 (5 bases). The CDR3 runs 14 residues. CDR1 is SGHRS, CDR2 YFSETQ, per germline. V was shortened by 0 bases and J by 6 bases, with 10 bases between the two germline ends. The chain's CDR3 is CASSLAQGGQPQHF. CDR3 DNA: TGCGCCAGCAGCTTGGCCCAGGGCGGTCAGCCCCAGCATTTT.

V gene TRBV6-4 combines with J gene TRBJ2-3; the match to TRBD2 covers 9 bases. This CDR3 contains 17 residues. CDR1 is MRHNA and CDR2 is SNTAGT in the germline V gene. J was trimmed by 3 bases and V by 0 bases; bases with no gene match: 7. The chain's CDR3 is CASSDSRAGGKTDTQYF. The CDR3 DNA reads TGTGCCAGCAGTGACTCGAGAGCGGGGGGAAAGACAGATACGCAGTATTTT.

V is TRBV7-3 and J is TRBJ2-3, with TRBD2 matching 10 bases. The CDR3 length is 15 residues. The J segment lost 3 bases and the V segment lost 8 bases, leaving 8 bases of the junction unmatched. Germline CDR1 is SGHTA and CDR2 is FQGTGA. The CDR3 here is CASRLAGAGTDTQYF. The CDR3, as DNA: TGTGCCAGCCGGCTAGCGGGGGCCGGAACAGATACGCAGTATTTT. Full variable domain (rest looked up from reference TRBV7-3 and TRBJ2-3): GAGVSQTPSNKVTEKGKYVELRCDPISGHTALYWYRQSLGQGPEFLIYFQGTGAADDSGLPNDRFFAVRPEGSVSTLKIQRTERGDSAVYLCASRLAGAGTDTQYFGPGTRLTVL.

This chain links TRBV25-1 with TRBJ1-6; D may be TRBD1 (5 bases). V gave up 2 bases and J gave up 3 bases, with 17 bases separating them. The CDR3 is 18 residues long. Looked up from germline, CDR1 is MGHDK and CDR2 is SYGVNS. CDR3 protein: CASSEDLAGPGYNSPLHF. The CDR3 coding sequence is TGTGCCAGCAGTGAAGATTTGGCGGGGCCTGGCTATAATTCACCCCTCCACTTT.

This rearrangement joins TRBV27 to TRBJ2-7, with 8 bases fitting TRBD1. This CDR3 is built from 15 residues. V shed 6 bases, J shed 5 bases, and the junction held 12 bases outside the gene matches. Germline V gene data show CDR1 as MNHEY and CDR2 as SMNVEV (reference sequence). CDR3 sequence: CASSLNPQGADEQYF. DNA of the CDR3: TGTGCCAGCAGCTTAAACCCCCAGGGGGCGGACGAGCAGTACTTC.

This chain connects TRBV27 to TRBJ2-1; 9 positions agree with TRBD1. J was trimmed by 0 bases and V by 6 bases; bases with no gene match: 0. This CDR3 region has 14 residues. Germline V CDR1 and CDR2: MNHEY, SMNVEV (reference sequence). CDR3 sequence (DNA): TGTGCCAGCAGGACAGGGGGCTCCTACAATGAGCAGTTCTTC. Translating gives CASRTGGSYNEQFF.

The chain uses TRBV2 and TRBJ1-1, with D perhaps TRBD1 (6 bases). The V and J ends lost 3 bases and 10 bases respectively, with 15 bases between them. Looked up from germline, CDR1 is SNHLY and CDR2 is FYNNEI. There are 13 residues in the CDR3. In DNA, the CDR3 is TGTGCCAGCAGTGACGCAGGGGTGGGGCGAGCTTTCTTT. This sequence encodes CASSDAGVGRAFF.

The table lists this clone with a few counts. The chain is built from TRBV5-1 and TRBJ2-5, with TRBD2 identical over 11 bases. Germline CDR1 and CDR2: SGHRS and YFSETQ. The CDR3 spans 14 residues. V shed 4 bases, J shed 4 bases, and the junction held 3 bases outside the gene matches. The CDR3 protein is CASSIGLAGETQYF. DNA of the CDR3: TGCGCCAGCAGCATCGGACTAGCGGGAGAGACCCAGTACTTC. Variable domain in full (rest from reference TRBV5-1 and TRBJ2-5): KAGVTQTPRYLIKTRGQQVTLSCSPISGHRSVSWYQQTPGQGLQFLFEYFSETQRNKGNFPGRFSGRQFSNSRSEMNVSTLELGDSALYLCASSIGLAGETQYFGPGTRLLVL.

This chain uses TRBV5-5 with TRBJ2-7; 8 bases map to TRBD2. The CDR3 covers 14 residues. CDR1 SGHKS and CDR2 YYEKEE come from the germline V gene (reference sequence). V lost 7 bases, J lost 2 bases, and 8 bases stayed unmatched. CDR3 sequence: CASLRGLGPYEQYF. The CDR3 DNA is TGTGCCAGCTTGCGGGGACTAGGACCCTACGAGCAGTACTTC.

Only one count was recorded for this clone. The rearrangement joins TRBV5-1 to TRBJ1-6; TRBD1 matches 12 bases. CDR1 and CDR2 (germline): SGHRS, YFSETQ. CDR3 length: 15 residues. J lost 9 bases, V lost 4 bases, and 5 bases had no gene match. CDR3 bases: TGCGCCAGCAGCGGGGGACAGGGGGCAGGTTCACCCCTCCACTTT. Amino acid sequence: CASSGGQGAGSPLHF. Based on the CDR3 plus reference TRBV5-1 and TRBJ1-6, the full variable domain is KAGVTQTPRYLIKTRGQQVTLSCSPISGHRSVSWYQQTPGQGLQFLFEYFSETQRNKGNFPGRFSGRQFSNSRSEMNVSTLELGDSALYLCASSGGQGAGSPLHFGNGTRLTVT.

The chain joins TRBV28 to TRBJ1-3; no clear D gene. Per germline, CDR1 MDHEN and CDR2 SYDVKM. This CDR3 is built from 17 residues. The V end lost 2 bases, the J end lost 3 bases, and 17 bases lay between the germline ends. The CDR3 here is CASSLIRRMSNGNTIYF. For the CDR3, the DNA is TGTGCCAGCAGTTTAATTAGGAGGATGTCAAATGGAAACACCATATATTTT.

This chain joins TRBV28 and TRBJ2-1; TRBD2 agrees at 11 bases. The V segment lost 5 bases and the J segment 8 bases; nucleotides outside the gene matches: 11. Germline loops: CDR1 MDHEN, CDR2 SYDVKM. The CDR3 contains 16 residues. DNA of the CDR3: TGTGCCAGCAGTCTCAGACTAGCGGGACCCCTCGATGAGCAGTTCTTC. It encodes CASSLRLAGPLDEQFF.

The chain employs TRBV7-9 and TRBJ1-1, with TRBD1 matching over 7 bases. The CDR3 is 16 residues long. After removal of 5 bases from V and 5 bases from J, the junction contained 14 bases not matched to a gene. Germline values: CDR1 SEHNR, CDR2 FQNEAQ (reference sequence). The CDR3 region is CASSPSGRGGETEAFF. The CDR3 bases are TGTGCCAGCAGCCCGTCGGGTCGAGGGGGCGAGACTGAAGCTTTCTTT.